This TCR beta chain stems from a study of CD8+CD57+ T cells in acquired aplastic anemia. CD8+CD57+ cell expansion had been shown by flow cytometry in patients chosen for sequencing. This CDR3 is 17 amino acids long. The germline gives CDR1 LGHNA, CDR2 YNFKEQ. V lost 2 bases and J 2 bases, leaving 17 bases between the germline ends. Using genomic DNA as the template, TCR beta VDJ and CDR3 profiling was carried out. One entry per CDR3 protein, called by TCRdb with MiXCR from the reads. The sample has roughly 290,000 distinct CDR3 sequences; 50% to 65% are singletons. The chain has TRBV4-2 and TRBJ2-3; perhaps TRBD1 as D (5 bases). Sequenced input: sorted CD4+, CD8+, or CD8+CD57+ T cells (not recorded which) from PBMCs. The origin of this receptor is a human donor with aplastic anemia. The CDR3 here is CASSQQGASESTDTQYF. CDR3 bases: TGTGCCAGCAGCCAACAAGGGGCTAGTGAATCCACAGATACGCAGTATTTT.